This T cell receptor beta chain derives from a study of identical twins. CDR3 length: 17 residues. J gave up 3 bases and V 7 bases, and 14 bases lay outside the gene matches. The germline CDR1 and CDR2 sequences are SGHVS and FNYEAQ. Donors were all healthy Caucasians. Study conclusions and caveats: Models underestimated out-of-frame TCR alpha sharing in monozygotic twins. In zero-insertion analyses, partial confounding could arise from invariant MAIT and iNKT cells.

In TCRdb, the 5' RACE reads were re-called with MiXCR into one record per CDR3 protein. The table shows approximately 700,000 distinct CDR3 sequences, with 6.1% occurring only once. With respect to this clonotype: Its cognate antigen is unknown.

Sample: naive T cells sorted from blood. The TCR comes from a young man in good health. The chain employs TRBV7-6 and TRBJ2-5; 10 bases align to TRBD2. The CDR3: CASKLRGLAGEKETQYF. The CDR3 bases are TGTGCCAGCAAACTCAGGGGTCTAGCGGGAGAAAAAGAGACCCAGTACTTC.